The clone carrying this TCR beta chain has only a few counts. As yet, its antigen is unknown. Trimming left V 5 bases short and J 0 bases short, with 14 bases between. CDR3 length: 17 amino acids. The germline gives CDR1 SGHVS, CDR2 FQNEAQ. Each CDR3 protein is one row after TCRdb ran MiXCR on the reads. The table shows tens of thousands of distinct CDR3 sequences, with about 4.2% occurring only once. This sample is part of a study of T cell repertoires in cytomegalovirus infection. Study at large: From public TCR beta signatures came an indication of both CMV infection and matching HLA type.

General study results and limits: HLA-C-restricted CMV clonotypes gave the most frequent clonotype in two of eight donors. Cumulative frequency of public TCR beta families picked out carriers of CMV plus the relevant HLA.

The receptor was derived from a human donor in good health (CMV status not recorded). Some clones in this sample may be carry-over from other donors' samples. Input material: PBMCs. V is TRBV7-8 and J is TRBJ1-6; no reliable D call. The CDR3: CASSREPSHSYNSPLHF. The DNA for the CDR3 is TGTGCCAGCAGCCGTGAACCATCTCACTCCTATAATTCACCCCTCCACTTT.